This TCR beta chain comes out of a study of regulatory T cells in long-lasting Graves disease. Overall study results and limits: Small numbers of samples may have cut accuracy. Sampling was limited to peripheral blood rather than thyroid tissue.

Investigators prepared the TCR beta libraries by applying iRepertoire HTBI primers and Arm-PCR of CDR3 regions. A single record per CDR3 protein comes from TCRdb applying MiXCR to the multiplex PCR reads. The sample consists of 500,000 to 700,000 distinct CDR3 sequences, around 17% of them appearing once. Time point defined: newly diagnosed GD, antithyroid drugs for less than 3 months. TCR sequences were obtained from RNA taken from PBMCs. This clonotype was picked up a small number of times. Its target is not known. Germline V lookup: CDR1 KGHDR, CDR2 SFDVKD. V lost 9 bases and J lost 5, with 14 bases in between. The CDR3 consists of 13 residues. These sequences were also reported in another study, on T cells in Graves' hyperthyroidism and ophthalmopathy.

This TCR came from a woman in her 30s with Graves disease. This sample comprised peripheral blood mononuclear cells (PBMCs), obtained at new diagnosis, from a patient treated with antithyroid drugs. This chain links TRBV24-1 with TRBJ2-3; a weak D match, TRBD2 (6 bases). CDR3 residues: CATGTGVGDTQYF. CDR3 nucleotide sequence: TGTGCCACCGGGACGGGAGTTGGAGATACGCAGTATTTT.